This T cell receptor beta chain was observed in a study of CD8+ T cells in alopecia areata. Extraction of RNA preceded its reverse transcription into cDNA, which served as the sequencing template. Produced via immunoSEQ multiplex PCR; TCRdb's table is partial and in-frame only. The sample has approximately 170,000 clones, around three fifths seen once; the top ten hold approximately 15%. The CDR3 is made up of 14 amino acids. Germline CDR1 is GTSNPN and CDR2 is SVGIG (reference sequence). Trimming took off 6 bases at V and 1 base at J, with 15 bases between the two ends. The sample's treatment: oral pan-JAK inhibitor, 5-10 mg twice daily. This clone was picked up one time.

The TCR sequence derives from a human donor with alopecia areata. The chain is built from TRBV30 and TRBJ1-1, with D maybe TRBD1 (5 bases). The starting material was CD4+ T cells sorted from blood, obtained at week 24, from a patient treated with tofacitinib. CDR3 in DNA: TGTGCCTGCGAGAGGGGTTTTAGGAACACTGAAGCTTTCTTT. It is translated as CACERGFRNTEAFF.